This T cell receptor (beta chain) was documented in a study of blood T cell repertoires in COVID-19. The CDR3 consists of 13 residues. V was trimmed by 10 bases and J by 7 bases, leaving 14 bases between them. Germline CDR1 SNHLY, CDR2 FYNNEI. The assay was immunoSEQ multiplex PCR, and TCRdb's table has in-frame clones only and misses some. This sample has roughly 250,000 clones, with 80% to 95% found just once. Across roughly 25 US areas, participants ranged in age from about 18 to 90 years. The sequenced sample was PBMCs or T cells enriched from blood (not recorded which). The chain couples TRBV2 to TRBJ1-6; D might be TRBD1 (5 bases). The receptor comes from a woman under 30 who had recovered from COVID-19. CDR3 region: CATTTEFNSPLHF. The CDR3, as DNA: TGTGCCACTACGACAGAATTCAATTCACCCCTCCACTTT. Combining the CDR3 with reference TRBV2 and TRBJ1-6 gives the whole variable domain EPEVTQTPSHQVTQMGQEVILRCVPISNHLYFYWYRQILGQKVEFLVSFYNNEISEKSEIFDDQFSVERPDGSNFTLKIRSTKLEDSAMYFCATTTEFNSPLHFGNGTRLTVT.